This T cell receptor (beta chain) came from a study of CD8 T cells in ankylosing spondylitis. Study-wide points: Ankylosing spondylitis blood appeared to be characterized by a TCR beta motif of about 8 highly homologous variants. Reportedly, significant enrichment of disease-linked clones occurred in matched ankylosing spondylitis synovial fluid.

CDR1 is MNHEY, CDR2 SVGAGI, per germline. The CDR3 extends over 11 amino acids. V lost 8 bases to trimming and J lost 5 bases, with 9 bases between them. TCR beta libraries were made by quantitative 5'-RACE with molecular barcodes. One entry per CDR3 protein, called by TCRdb with MiXCR from the 5' RACE reads. The table shows fewer than 250,000 distinct CDR3 sequences, with 30% to 40% occurring only once. This clonotype has only a few counts. Its target is not known. The sequence came from a male donor with ankylosing spondylitis or in good health (not recorded which). The chain joins TRBV6-5 to TRBJ1-2, with a tentative D call TRBD1 (6 bases). The specimen was blood, either unsorted or a sorted T cell fraction (not recorded which). This CDR3 is CASSQGYGYTF. Written as DNA, the CDR3 is TGTGCCAGCTCGCAGGGGTATGGCTACACCTTC.